One and the same sample provided the 20 T cell receptor beta chains below, sequenced in a study of CD8+ T cells in alopecia areata. RNA extraction and reverse transcription yielded cDNA as sequencing template. This table comes from immunoSEQ multiplex PCR, and its TCRdb copy is limited to in-frame clones, with some not included. The repertoire holds more than 130,000 clones, with roughly four fifths as singletons. Treatment of the sample: oral pan-JAK inhibitor, 5-10 mg twice daily. Sequencing was performed on CD8+ T cells sorted from blood, taken at week 4, from a patient treated with tofacitinib. These receptors were obtained from a human donor with alopecia areata.

This clone was picked up one time. Written as DNA, the CDR3 is TGCAGCGTTGAGTCGATTCAGGCCTCCTACAATGAGCAGTTCTTC. Translating gives CSVESIQASYNEQFF. J is TRBJ2-1 and V is TRBV29-1; D remains unclear. This CDR3 contains 15 residues. Trimming pared 3 bases from V and 0 bases from J, leaving 12 bases between. Germline CDR1 SQVTM, CDR2 ANQGSEA.

The chain links TRBV4-1 to TRBJ2-5, with D possibly being TRBD2 (6 bases). Trimming cost V 4 bases and J 4 bases, with 13 bases left between them. The CDR3 contains 14 residues. The germline V gene has CDR1 MGHRA and CDR2 YSYEKL. The CDR3 nucleotides read TGCGCCAGCAGCCCCTCCGGGGGATTAGAGACCCAGTACTTC. It specifies CASSPSGGLETQYF.

This clone was seen a handful of times. The chain couples TRBV6-6 to TRBJ2-5; 8 bases match TRBD1. This CDR3 spans 13 amino acids. Germline loops: CDR1 MNHNY, CDR2 SVGAGI (reference sequence). J was trimmed by 2 bases and V by 8 bases; bases with no gene match: 4. CDR3 loop: CASGGQGQETQYF. The DNA for the CDR3 is TGTGCCAGCGGAGGACAGGGTCAAGAGACCCAGTACTTC.

Only a few counts were recorded for this clone. The CDR3 DNA reads as TGCGCCAGCAGCCAGAGGACTAGCGGTAGCGATGAGCAGTTCTTC. This translates into CASSQRTSGSDEQFF. J is TRBJ2-1 and V is TRBV4-1, with TRBD2 matching over 10 bases. The germline gives CDR1 MGHRA, CDR2 YSYEKL. The CDR3 consists of 15 residues. V dropped 3 bases and J dropped 8; count of bases not matched to a gene: 7.

This clone was recorded once. This rearrangement joins TRBV11-2 to TRBJ2-5, with D unresolved. There are 13 residues in the CDR3. V gave up 5 bases and J gave up 5 bases, with 12 bases separating them. Per germline, CDR1 SGHAT and CDR2 FQNNGV. CDR3 nucleotide sequence: TGTGCCAGCAGCCCTCTTAATTGGGAGACCCAGTACTTC. Translation: CASSPLNWETQYF. Full variable domain (outside the CDR3, taken from reference TRBV11-2 and TRBJ2-5): EAGVAQSPRYKIIEKRQSVAFWCNPISGHATLYWYQQILGQGPKLLIQFQNNGVVDDSQLPKDRFSAERLKGVDSTLKIQPAKLEDSAVYLCASSPLNWETQYFGPGTRLLVL.

The chain carries TRBV4-1 and TRBJ2-3, with 7 bases aligning to TRBD2. CDR3 length: 16 amino acids. Germline values: CDR1 MGHRA, CDR2 YSYEKL. V was pared by 0 bases and J by 4 bases, with 7 bases of the junction left unmatched. In DNA, the CDR3 is TGCGCCAGCAGCCAAGAGTCTGCGGGAGCACCAGATACGCAGTATTTT. Encoded protein: CASSQESAGAPDTQYF.

In DNA form, the CDR3 reads TGTGCCAGCAGCTTGACAGGGGGTGCGGGCACTGAAGCTTTCTTT. Protein product: CASSLTGGAGTEAFF. The chain is built from TRBV7-9 and TRBJ1-1, with TRBD1 identical over 9 bases. The germline V gene has CDR1 SEHNR and CDR2 FQNEAQ (reference sequence). The CDR3 spans 15 residues. Losses at the gene ends were 3 bases for V and 4 bases for J; bases not matched to a gene: 6.

This clone was counted only a few times. This chain joins TRBV29-1 and TRBJ2-3, with D perhaps TRBD2 (5 bases). The CDR3 is 14 residues long. The V gene's germline CDR1 is SQVTM and CDR2 ANQGSEA. Trimming removed 1 base at V and 4 bases at J, with 12 bases between. In nucleotides, the CDR3 is TGCAGCGTTGAAGGGGCGGGCCCCCCAGATACGCAGTATTTT. Its translation: CSVEGAGPPDTQYF.

This rearrangement joins TRBV7-6 to TRBJ2-3; TRBD2 matches at 8 bases. This CDR3 is built from 16 residues. CDR1 SGHVS and CDR2 FNYEAQ come from the germline V gene. The junction had 12 bases not matched to a gene; V was cut back by 4 bases and J by 6 bases. CDR3 DNA sequence: TGTGCCAGCAGCTCTTTAGCGGGGTCCTACCCGGATACGCAGTATTTT. It translates to CASSSLAGSYPDTQYF.

This chain joins TRBV7-9 and TRBJ2-5, with D tentatively TRBD1 or TRBD2 (6 bases each). CDR3 length equals 16 residues. Germline V lookup: CDR1 SEHNR, CDR2 FQNEAQ (reference sequence). Trimming shortened V by 3 bases and J by 7 bases, and 21 bases separated the two germline ends. Here the CDR3 DNA reads TGTGCCAGCAGCTTGGATCGGGACTCCAGAGGGGGGACCCAGTACTTC. Translated: CASSLDRDSRGGTQYF. The full variable domain, completed using reference TRBV7-9 and TRBJ2-5, is DTGVSQNPRHKITKRGQNVTFRCDPISEHNRLYWYRQTLGQGPEFLTYFQNEAQLEKSRLLSDRFSAERPKGSFSTLEIQRTEQGDSAMYLCASSLDRDSRGGTQYFGPGTRLLVL.

The CDR3: CASSPGTVKGYEQYF. CDR3 sequence (DNA): TGTGCCAGCAGTCCCGGGACAGTCAAAGGCTACGAGCAGTACTTC. This chain connects TRBV6-5 to TRBJ2-7, with 7 positions matching TRBD1. The CDR3 is 15 residues long. CDR1 MNHEY and CDR2 SVGAGI come from the germline V gene. After removal of 5 bases from V and 3 bases from J, the junction contained 10 bases not matched to a gene.

The chain recombines TRBV19 with TRBJ2-7, with 9 bases lining up with TRBD1. The CDR3 loop spans 14 amino acids. Germline-derived CDR1 and CDR2 are LNHDA and SQIVND (reference sequence). V lost 3 bases to trimming and J lost 4 bases; unmatched junction nucleotides: 4. The CDR3 DNA is TGTGCCAGTAGTATCGCAGGGACAGGGTACGAGCAGTACTTC. Its protein is CASSIAGTGYEQYF.

The genes are TRBV29-1 and TRBJ2-3, with D perhaps TRBD2 (7 bases). The CDR3 covers 17 residues. Germline-derived CDR1 and CDR2 are SQVTM and ANQGSEA. The V gene lost 5 bases and the J gene lost 0 bases, with 21 bases spanning the gap. The CDR3 DNA follows: TGCAGCGTTATACCCAGGGGCGGGAGAACTAGCACAGATACGCAGTATTTT. It codes for CSVIPRGGRTSTDTQYF.

This chain joins TRBV2 and TRBJ1-2; 7 bases fit TRBD1. Germline values: CDR1 SNHLY, CDR2 FYNNEI. With 0 bases clipped from V and 6 bases from J, the junction kept 10 bases outside the gene matches. The CDR3 consists of 16 residues. This CDR3 reads CASSEAWDRRRDGYTF. CDR3 nucleotides: TGTGCCAGCAGTGAAGCGTGGGACAGAAGACGGGATGGCTACACCTTC.

This clone was observed at least ten times. The chain uses TRBV5-5 and TRBJ1-1; D gene uncertain. This CDR3 contains 13 residues. Per the germline V gene, CDR1 is SGHKS and CDR2 is YYEKEE (reference sequence). V dropped 0 bases and J dropped 5 bases, with 8 bases sitting between them. CDR3 protein: CASSLGWRTEAFF. The DNA of the CDR3 is TGTGCCAGCAGCTTGGGATGGAGGACTGAAGCTTTCTTT.

The CDR3 sequence is CASSLTGRGPYEQYF. Here the CDR3 DNA reads TGTGCCAGCAGCTTGACTGGGCGGGGTCCCTACGAGCAGTACTTC. The chain is built from TRBV5-6 and TRBJ2-7; the D gene is possibly TRBD2 (6 bases). The V and J ends lost 1 base and 2 bases respectively, with 13 bases between them. Germline V CDR1 and CDR2: SGHDT, YYEEEE. The CDR3 is made up of 15 amino acids.

The chain recombines TRBV29-1 with TRBJ2-5; 7 bases fit TRBD1. The DNA matches TRBJ2-7 better at its end, which makes the J call doubtful. Germline assignment: CDR1 SQVTM and CDR2 ANQGSEA. This CDR3 is 14 amino acids long. In nucleotides, the CDR3 is TGCAGCGTTGAGCAGCCAGGGGGCTCCTACGAGCAGTACTTC. Translation gives CSVEQPGGSYEQYF.

This clone was counted only a few times. This sequence joins TRBV9 and TRBJ2-1; TRBD2 aligns across 8 bases. The germline CDR1 and CDR2 sequences are SGDLS and YYNGEE. Trimming cost V 2 bases and J 6 bases; bases outside gene matches: 7. CDR3 length equals 15 residues. This CDR3 is CASSVSGGDSNEQFF. CDR3 DNA: TGTGCCAGCAGCGTCAGCGGGGGAGATAGCAATGAGCAGTTCTTC.

The chain is built from TRBV7-2 and TRBJ1-1; perhaps TRBD1 as D (5 bases). The V end was cut by 2 bases, the J end by 2 bases, with 12 bases between. Germline V CDR1 and CDR2: SGHTA, FQGNSA. The CDR3 spans 15 residues. The CDR3 coding sequence is TGTGCCAGCAGCTTAATGACAGCGGGAAACACTGAAGCTTTCTTT. As protein: CASSLMTAGNTEAFF.

The rearrangement links TRBV29-1 to TRBJ1-1; no definite D call. CDR1 is SQVTM, CDR2 ANQGSEA, per germline. V dropped 3 bases and J dropped 6 bases, with 5 bases sitting between them. This CDR3 has 10 amino acids. The CDR3 is CSVEDSEAFF. As DNA, the CDR3 is TGCAGCGTTGAGGACTCTGAAGCTTTCTTT.